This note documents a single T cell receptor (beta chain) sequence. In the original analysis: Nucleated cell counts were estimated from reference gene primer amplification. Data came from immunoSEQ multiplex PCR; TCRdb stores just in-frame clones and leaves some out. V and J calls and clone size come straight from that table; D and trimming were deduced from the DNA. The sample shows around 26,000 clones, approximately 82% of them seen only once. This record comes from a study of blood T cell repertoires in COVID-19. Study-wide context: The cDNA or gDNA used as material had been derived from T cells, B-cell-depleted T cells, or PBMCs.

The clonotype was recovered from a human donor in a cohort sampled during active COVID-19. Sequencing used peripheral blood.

CDR3 nucleotides: TGCGCCAGCAGCCTCGGACTAGCGAGCAAAGAGACCCAGTACTTC. Translating gives CASSLGLASKETQYF. The chain joins TRBV4-3 to TRBJ2-5; 9 bases map to TRBD2. The V and J ends lost 4 bases and 3 bases, in that order; junction bases with no gene match: 6. Germline V gives CDR1 LGHNA, CDR2 YSLEER. The length of the CDR3 is 15 residues.